This T cell receptor beta chain was documented in a study of blood T cell repertoires in COVID-19. Overall study context: The cDNA or gDNA used as material had been derived from T cells, B-cell-depleted T cells, or PBMCs.

Germline lookup yields CDR1 KGHDR and CDR2 SFDVKD. Trimming took 3 bases from V and 2 from J; bases not matched to a gene: 0. The CDR3 loop spans 15 amino acids. Some clones are missing from TCRdb's copy, which holds only in-frame ones; the method was immunoSEQ multiplex PCR. The sample yields 85,000 to 95,000 clones, 85% to 95% seen once. The sequenced sample was peripheral blood. The rearrangement links TRBV24-1 to TRBJ2-6; 7 nucleotides line up with TRBD1. The sequence was collected from a woman aged 50 to 60 in a cohort sampled during active COVID-19. The CDR3 protein is CATSDQGAGANVLTF. The CDR3 bases are TGTGCCACCAGTGATCAGGGGGCTGGGGCCAACGTCCTGACTTTC.